The rows below give T cell receptor beta chains drawn from one sample of a study of cytomegalovirus exposure and HLA in healthy donors. Repertoires were generated with immunoSEQ multiplex PCR, while TCRdb's copy carries only in-frame clones and drops some. The table shows over 200,000 clones, with 82% occurring only once. Sequenced material: PBMCs. The receptors originated from a man aged 35-49 years in good health and CMV-seropositive. CDR3s leave out the opening cysteine and the closing phenylalanine or tryptophan.

V gene: TRBV30
CDR3 protein: AWSPGTGRGYT

V gene: TRBV13
CDR3 protein: ASSLAGGTGELF

V gene: TRBV5-1
CDR3 protein: ASSLEGGYNQPQH

V gene: TRBV4-1
CDR3 protein: ASSQGFSGYSYNEQF

V gene: TRBV5-6
CDR3 protein: ASSFPGTGNTGELF

V gene: TRBV6-6
CDR3 protein: ASSPTSYEQY

V gene: TRBV10-1
CDR3 protein: ASSEDPFSGKAKNIQY

V gene: TRBV9
CDR3 protein: ASSATGDGSYEQY

V gene: TRBV5-1
CDR3 protein: ASSLNLAGSSYNEQF

V gene: TRBV6-5
CDR3 protein: ASTTQGLNTEAF

V gene: TRBV5-1
CDR3 protein: ASSLLEITSTEAF

V gene: TRBV2
CDR3 protein: ASRAGQGREQF

V gene: TRBV30
CDR3 protein: AWSDREQGHYEQY

V gene: TRBV18
CDR3 protein: ASSPRDYTTDTQY

V gene: TRBV30
CDR3 protein: AWSEGGYSEQF

V gene: TRBV6-6
CDR3 protein: ASSYANGDIQY

V gene: TRBV29-1
CDR3 protein: SVRESGANVLT

V gene: TRBV7-9
CDR3 protein: ASSSGTTSSYEQY

V gene: TRBV11-3
CDR3 protein: ASSRGTGGKTEAF

V gene: TRBV6-6
CDR3 protein: ATQGMSGYT

V gene: TRBV27
CDR3 protein: ASSLNYCAF

V gene: TRBV5-1
CDR3 protein: ASSFDPRTGAPYEQY

V gene: TRBV5-6
CDR3 protein: ASSLATVEAF

V gene: TRBV4-1
CDR3 protein: ASSQAQVNNEQF

V gene: TRBV18
CDR3 protein: ASSPPQGIGGYT

V gene: TRBV7-8
CDR3 protein: ASSSRENTEAF

V gene: TRBV7-9
CDR3 protein: ASSGGLTGLNQPQH

V gene: TRBV27
CDR3 protein: ASSLGGLSTDTQY

V gene: TRBV5-1
CDR3 protein: ASRSGTDVRETQY

V gene: TRBV9
CDR3 protein: ASSVGAGADTQY

V gene: TRBV12-2
CDR3 protein: ASRLAKAGGPKQF

V gene: TRBV21-1
CDR3 protein: ASEQARGVADEQY

V gene: TRBV9
CDR3 protein: ASSVGWREVDTQY

V gene: TRBV5-4
CDR3 protein: ASTSRDITDTQY

V gene: TRBV6-5
CDR3 protein: ASRSGLAGVYEQY

V gene: TRBV21-1
CDR3 protein: ASSNTGYSYEQY

V gene: TRBV29-1
CDR3 protein: SVDVEVGEQF

V gene: TRBV27
CDR3 protein: ASSFLGQSNEKLF

V gene: TRBV10-2
CDR3 protein: ASLAGSYYTDTQY

V gene: TRBV7-9
CDR3 protein: ASSLTGTANTEAF

V gene: TRBV7-3
CDR3 protein: ASSSGDGGEAF

V gene: TRBV6-1
CDR3 protein: ASSTSSGRVYEQY

V gene: TRBV2
CDR3 protein: ASSVDRSYYNEQF

V gene: TRBV10-1
CDR3 protein: ASSVGASRSTEAF

V gene: TRBV9
CDR3 protein: ASSVAGDGNEQF

V gene: TRBV5-1
CDR3 protein: ASSLGLTSTDTQY

V gene: TRBV12-5
CDR3 protein: ASAPPGTHSNQPQH

V gene: TRBV6-6
CDR3 protein: ASTLGEGSYGYT

V gene: TRBV29-1
CDR3 protein: SVSGLAEVYEQY

V gene: TRBV5-6
CDR3 protein: ASSASFYEQY

V gene: TRBV27
CDR3 protein: ASSLRAGTGEYYT

V gene: TRBV6-4
CDR3 protein: ASSCPTDRGSYEQY

V gene: TRBV30
CDR3 protein: AWRHGQGLLGNTIY